Shown below are 6 T cell receptor beta chains from a single sample sequenced in a study of T cell repertoires in cytomegalovirus infection. TCRdb re-called the reads with MiXCR, one entry per CDR3 protein. The table includes roughly 640,000 distinct CDR3 sequences, 20% to 25% detected once. Sequencing input: CD8+ T cells from PBMCs. The receptors were sampled from a human donor in good health (CMV status not recorded). Some clones in this sample may be carry-over from other donors' samples.

This clonotype was recorded at least ten times. One junction end does not reproduce the germline sequence, and a read error may be involved. The chain uses TRBV7-9 and TRBJ2-1; tentative D call: TRBD2 (6 bases). The CDR3 has 12 amino acids. Germline V gives CDR1 SEHNR, CDR2 FQNEAQ (reference sequence). The DNA for the CDR3 is TGTGCCAGCAGCCAAGGTCGGGGACTTTTAATCTTC. As protein: CASSQGRGLLIF.

This clonotype has at least ten counts. The V call is TRBV27, the J call TRBJ1-1; no definite D call. V lost 9 bases and J 5 bases, leaving 16 bases between the germline ends. This CDR3 has 13 residues. Germline V lookup: CDR1 MNHEY, CDR2 SMNVEV (reference sequence). Here the CDR3 reads CASKGGRTTEAFF. CDR3 nucleotide sequence: TGTGCCAGTAAGGGTGGGAGAACAACTGAAGCTTTCTTT.

This clonotype was observed a handful of times. The chain uses TRBV11-2 and TRBJ2-1; 11 bases agree with TRBD2. V was pared by 4 bases and J by 3 bases, with 5 bases of the junction left unmatched. The germline CDR1 and CDR2 sequences are SGHAT and FQNNGV. The CDR3 is 16 residues long. The DNA of the CDR3 is TGTGCCAGCAGCTCCCGGGGACTAGCGGACTACAATGAGCAGTTCTTC. Protein sequence: CASSSRGLADYNEQFF. Looking up the rest from reference TRBV11-2 and TRBJ2-1 gives the full variable domain: EAGVAQSPRYKIIEKRQSVAFWCNPISGHATLYWYQQILGQGPKLLIQFQNNGVVDDSQLPKDRFSAERLKGVDSTLKIQPAKLEDSAVYLCASSSRGLADYNEQFFGPGTRLTVL.

Only a few counts were recorded for this clonotype. This chain uses TRBV14 with TRBJ1-2; D not certain. Between the trimmed V and J ends, which lost 3 bases and 6 bases, there was a span of 17 bases. The CDR3 has 15 amino acids. The germline gives CDR1 SGHDN, CDR2 FVKESK. CDR3 loop: CASSHVAYNPDGYTF. Here the CDR3 DNA reads TGTGCCAGCAGCCATGTTGCGTATAATCCCGATGGCTACACCTTC.

This clonotype was seen only a few times. J is TRBJ1-6 and V is TRBV14; D remains unclear. Germline V lookup: CDR1 SGHDN, CDR2 FVKESK. This CDR3 has 16 residues. Trimming took off 0 bases at V and 7 bases at J, with 13 bases between the two ends. The CDR3 region is CASSQEPAILNSPLHF. In nucleotides, the CDR3 is TGTGCCAGCAGCCAAGAACCGGCCATACTGAATTCACCCCTCCACTTT.

The table lists this clonotype with a few counts. The chain uses TRBV7-8 and TRBJ2-5; the D is unclear. The CDR3 totals 16 residues. Germline V gene lookup returns CDR1 SGHVS and CDR2 FQNEAQ. V was pared by 7 bases and J by 3 bases, with 21 bases between. CDR3 sequence (DNA): TGTGCCAGCACCAATCCGGGCGCCCCCGGAAAAGAGACCCAGTACTTC. Protein product: CASTNPGAPGKETQYF.